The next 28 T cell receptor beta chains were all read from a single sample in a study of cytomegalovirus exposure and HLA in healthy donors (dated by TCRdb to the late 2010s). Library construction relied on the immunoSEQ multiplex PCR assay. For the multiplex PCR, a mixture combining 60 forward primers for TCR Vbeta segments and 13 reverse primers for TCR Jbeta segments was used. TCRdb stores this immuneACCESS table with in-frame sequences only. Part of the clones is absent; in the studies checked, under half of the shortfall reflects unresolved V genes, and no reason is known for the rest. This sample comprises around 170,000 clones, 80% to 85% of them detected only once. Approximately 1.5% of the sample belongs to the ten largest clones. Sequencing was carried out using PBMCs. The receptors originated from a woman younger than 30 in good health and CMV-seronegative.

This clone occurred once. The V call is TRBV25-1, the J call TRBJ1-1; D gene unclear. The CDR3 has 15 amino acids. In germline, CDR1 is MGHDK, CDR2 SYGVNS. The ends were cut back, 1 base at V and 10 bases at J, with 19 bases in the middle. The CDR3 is CASSESMGLLSGAFF. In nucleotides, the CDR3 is TGTGCCAGCAGTGAATCCATGGGCCTACTTAGTGGAGCTTTCTTT.

CDR3 amino acids: CASSLAGQGNSPLHF. The CDR3 region has the DNA TGTGCCAGCAGTTTAGCGGGACAGGGAAATTCACCCCTCCACTTT. The chain has TRBV28 and TRBJ1-6, with 9 bases matching TRBD1. The CDR3 length is 15 residues. Germline V gives CDR1 MDHEN, CDR2 SYDVKM. The V segment lost 2 bases and the J segment 7 bases; nucleotides outside the gene matches: 3.

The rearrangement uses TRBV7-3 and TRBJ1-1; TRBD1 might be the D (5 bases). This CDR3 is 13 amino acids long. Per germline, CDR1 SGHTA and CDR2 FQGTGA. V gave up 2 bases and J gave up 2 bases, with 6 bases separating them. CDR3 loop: CASSLDSNTEAFF. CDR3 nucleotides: TGTGCCAGCAGCTTAGACAGTAACACTGAAGCTTTCTTT.

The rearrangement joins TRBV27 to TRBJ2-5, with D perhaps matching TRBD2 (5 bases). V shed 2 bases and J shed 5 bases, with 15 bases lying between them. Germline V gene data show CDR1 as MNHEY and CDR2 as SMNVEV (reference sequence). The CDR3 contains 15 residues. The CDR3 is CASSLREGVGETQYF. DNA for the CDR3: TGTGCCAGCAGTTTAAGAGAGGGAGTAGGGGAGACCCAGTACTTC.

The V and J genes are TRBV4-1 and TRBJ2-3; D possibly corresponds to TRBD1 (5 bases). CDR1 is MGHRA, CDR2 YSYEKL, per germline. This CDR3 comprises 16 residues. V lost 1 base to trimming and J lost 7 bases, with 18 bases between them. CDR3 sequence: CASSQGGLSGTYTQYF. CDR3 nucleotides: TGCGCCAGCAGCCAAGGGGGCCTGAGTGGTACTTATACGCAGTATTTT.

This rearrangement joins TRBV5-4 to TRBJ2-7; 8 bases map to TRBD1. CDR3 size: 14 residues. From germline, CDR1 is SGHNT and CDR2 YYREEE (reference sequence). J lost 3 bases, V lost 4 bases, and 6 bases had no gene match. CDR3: CASSPGTGVYEQYF. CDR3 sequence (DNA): TGTGCCAGCAGCCCAGGGACAGGTGTCTACGAGCAGTACTTC.

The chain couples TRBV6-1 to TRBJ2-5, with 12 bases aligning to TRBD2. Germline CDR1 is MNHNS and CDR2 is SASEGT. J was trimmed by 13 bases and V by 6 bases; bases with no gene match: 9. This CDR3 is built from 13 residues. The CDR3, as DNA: TGTGCCAGCAGCCTGACTAGCGGGGGTTTCTCGTACTTC. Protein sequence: CASSLTSGGFSYF.

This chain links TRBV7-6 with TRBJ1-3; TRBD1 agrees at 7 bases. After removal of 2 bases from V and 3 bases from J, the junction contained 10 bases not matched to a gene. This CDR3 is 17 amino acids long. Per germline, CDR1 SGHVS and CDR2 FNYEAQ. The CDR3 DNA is TGTGCCAGCAGCTTACTGCTGACAGGGCTGAATGGAAACACCATATATTTT. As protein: CASSLLLTGLNGNTIYF.

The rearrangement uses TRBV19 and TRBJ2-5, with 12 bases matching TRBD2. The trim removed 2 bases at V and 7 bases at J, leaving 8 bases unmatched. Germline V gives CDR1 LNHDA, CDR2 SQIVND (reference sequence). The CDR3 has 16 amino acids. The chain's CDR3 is CASSIRLAGAEGTQYF. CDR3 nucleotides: TGTGCCAGTAGTATACGACTAGCGGGGGCCGAGGGGACCCAGTACTTC.

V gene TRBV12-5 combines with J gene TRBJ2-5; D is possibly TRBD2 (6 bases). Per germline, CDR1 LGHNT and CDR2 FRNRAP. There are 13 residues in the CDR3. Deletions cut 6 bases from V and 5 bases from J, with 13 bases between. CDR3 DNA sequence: TGTGCTAGTGGCCGGGGGACGCGGGAGACCCAGTACTTC. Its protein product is CASGRGTRETQYF.

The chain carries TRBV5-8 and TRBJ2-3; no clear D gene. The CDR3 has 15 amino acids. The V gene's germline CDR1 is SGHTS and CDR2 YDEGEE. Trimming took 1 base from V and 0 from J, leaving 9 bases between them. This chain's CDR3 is CASSLYVESTDTQYF. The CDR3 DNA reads TGTGCCAGCAGCTTGTACGTAGAGAGCACAGATACGCAGTATTTT.

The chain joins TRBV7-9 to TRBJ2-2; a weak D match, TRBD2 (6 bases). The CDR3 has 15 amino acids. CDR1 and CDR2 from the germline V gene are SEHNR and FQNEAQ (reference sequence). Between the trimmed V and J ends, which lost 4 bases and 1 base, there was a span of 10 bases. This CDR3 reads CASSSGLRNTGELFF. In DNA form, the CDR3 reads TGTGCCAGCAGCTCGGGACTCCGGAACACCGGGGAGCTGTTTTTT. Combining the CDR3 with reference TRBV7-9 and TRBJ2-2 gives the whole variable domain DTGVSQNPRHKITKRGQNVTFRCDPISEHNRLYWYRQTLGQGPEFLTYFQNEAQLEKSRLLSDRFSAERPKGSFSTLEIQRTEQGDSAMYLCASSSGLRNTGELFFGEGSRLTVL.

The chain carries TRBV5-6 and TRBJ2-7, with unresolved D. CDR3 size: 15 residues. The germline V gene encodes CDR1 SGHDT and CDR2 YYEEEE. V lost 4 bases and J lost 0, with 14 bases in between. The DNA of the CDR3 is TGTGCCAGCAGCCAAACAGAATTACGCTCCTACGAGCAGTACTTC. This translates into CASSQTELRSYEQYF.

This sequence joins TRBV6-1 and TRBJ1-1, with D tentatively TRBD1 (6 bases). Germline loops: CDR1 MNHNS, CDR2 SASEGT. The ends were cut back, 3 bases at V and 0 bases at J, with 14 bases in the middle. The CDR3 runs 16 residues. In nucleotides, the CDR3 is TGTGCCAGCAGTGATACAGGGAGACTCATGAACACTGAAGCTTTCTTT. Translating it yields CASSDTGRLMNTEAFF.

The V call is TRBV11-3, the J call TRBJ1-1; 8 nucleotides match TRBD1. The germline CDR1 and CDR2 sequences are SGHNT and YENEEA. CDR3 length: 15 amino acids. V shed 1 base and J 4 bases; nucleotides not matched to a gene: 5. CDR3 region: CASSLGRQGLTEAFF. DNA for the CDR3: TGTGCCAGCAGCTTAGGGAGACAGGGGCTCACTGAAGCTTTCTTT.

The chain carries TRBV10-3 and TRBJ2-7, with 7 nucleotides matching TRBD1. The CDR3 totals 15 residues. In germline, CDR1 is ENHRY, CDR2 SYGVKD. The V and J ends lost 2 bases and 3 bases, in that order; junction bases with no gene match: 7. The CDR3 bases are TGTGCCATCAGTGAGAAGGGACAGATAAACTACGAGCAGTACTTC. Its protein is CAISEKGQINYEQYF.

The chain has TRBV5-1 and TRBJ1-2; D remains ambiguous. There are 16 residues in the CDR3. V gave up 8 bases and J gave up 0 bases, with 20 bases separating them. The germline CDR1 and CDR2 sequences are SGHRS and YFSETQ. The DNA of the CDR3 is TGCGCCAGTAGCACAGAAGATCTGGGCCCTAACTATGGCTACACCTTC. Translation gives CASSTEDLGPNYGYTF.

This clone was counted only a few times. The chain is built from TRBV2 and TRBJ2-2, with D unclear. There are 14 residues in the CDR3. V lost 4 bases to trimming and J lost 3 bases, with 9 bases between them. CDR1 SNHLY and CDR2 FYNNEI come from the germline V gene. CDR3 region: CASSAVRYTGELFF. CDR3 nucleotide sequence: TGTGCCAGCAGTGCCGTCAGATACACCGGGGAGCTGTTTTTT.

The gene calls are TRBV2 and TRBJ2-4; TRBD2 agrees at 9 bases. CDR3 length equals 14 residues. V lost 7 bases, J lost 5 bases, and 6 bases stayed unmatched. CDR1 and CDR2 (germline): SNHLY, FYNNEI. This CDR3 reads CASTSGTSQNIQYF. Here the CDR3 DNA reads TGTGCCAGCACCTCCGGGACTAGCCAAAACATTCAGTACTTC.

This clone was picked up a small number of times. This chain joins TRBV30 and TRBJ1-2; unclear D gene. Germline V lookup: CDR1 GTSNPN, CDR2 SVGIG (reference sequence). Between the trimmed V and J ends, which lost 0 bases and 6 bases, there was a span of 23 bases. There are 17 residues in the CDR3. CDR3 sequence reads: CAWSVSRPTRRSNGYTF. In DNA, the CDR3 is TGTGCCTGGAGTGTAAGCAGGCCAACAAGAAGATCGAATGGCTACACCTTC.

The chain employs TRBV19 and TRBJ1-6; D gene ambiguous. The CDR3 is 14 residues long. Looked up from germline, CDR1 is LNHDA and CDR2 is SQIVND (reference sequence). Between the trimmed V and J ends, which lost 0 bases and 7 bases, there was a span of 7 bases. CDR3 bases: TGTGCCAGTAGTATAGATCTGGAGAATTCACCCCTCCACTTT. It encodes CASSIDLENSPLHF.

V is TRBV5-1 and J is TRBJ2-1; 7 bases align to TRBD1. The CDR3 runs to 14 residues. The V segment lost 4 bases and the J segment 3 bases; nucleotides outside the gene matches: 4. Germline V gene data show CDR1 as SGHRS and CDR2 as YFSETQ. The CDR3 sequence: CASSKWTGYNEQFF. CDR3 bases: TGCGCCAGCAGCAAGTGGACAGGCTACAATGAGCAGTTCTTC.

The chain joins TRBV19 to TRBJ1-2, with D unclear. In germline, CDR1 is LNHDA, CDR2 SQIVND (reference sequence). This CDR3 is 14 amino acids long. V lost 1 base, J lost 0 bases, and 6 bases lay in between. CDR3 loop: CASSIVRSNYGYTF. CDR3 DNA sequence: TGTGCCAGTAGTATAGTCAGATCTAACTATGGCTACACCTTC.

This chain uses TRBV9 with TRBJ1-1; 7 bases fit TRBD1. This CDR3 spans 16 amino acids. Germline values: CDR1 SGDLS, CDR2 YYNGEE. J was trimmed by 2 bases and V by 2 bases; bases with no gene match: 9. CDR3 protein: CASSVRGDASNTEAFF. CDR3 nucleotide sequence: TGTGCCAGCAGCGTCAGGGGGGACGCCTCCAACACTGAAGCTTTCTTT.

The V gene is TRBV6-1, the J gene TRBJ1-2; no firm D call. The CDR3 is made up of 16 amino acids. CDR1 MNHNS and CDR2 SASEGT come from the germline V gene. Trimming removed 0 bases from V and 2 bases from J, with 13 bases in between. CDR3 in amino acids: CASSEAGRRSNYGYTF. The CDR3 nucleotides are TGTGCCAGCAGTGAAGCGGGCAGGAGGAGCAACTATGGCTACACCTTC.

CDR3 amino acids: CASSIPTGASTGELFF. CDR3 DNA: TGTGCCAGTAGTATACCGACAGGGGCTAGTACCGGGGAGCTGTTTTTT. The chain carries TRBV19 and TRBJ2-2, with 8 bases aligning to TRBD1. Trimming removed 2 bases from V and 5 bases from J; junction bases left unmatched: 7. This CDR3 has 16 residues. The germline V gene has CDR1 LNHDA and CDR2 SQIVND (reference sequence).

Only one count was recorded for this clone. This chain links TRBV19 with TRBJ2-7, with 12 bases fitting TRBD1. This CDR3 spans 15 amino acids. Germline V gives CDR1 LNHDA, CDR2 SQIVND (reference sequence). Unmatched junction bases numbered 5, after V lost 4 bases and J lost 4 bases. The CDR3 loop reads CASSKGTGGGYEQYF. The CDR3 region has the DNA TGTGCCAGTAGTAAAGGGACAGGGGGCGGTTACGAGCAGTACTTC. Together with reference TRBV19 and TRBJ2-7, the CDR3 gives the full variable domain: DGGITQSPKYLFRKEGQNVTLSCEQNLNHDAMYWYRQDPGQGLRLIYYSQIVNDFQKGDIAEGYSVSREKKESFPLTVTSAQKNPTAFYLCASSKGTGGGYEQYFGPGTRLTVT.

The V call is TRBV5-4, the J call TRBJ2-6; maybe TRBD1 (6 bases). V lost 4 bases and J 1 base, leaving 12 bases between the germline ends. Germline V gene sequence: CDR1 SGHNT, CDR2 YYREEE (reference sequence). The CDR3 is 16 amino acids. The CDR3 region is CASSPSQGSGANVLTF. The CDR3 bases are TGTGCCAGCAGCCCCTCGCAGGGGTCTGGGGCCAACGTCCTGACTTTC. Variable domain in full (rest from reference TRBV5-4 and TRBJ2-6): ETGVTQSPTHLIKTRGQQVTLRCSSQSGHNTVSWYQQALGQGPQFIFQYYREEENGRGNFPPRFSGLQFPNYSSELNVNALELDDSALYLCASSPSQGSGANVLTFGAGSRLTVL.